One and the same sample provided the 17 T cell receptor beta chains below, sequenced in a study of blood T cell repertoires in COVID-19. Using immunoSEQ multiplex PCR, the repertoire was profiled, and TCRdb retains in-frame clones only, with some absent. This sample carries under 200,000 clones, 75% to 90% of them seen once, and the ten largest clones take 2.9%. The sequenced material came from peripheral blood. These receptors all stem from an older woman with acute or convalescent COVID-19.

The chain carries TRBV10-2 and TRBJ1-2; D is uncertain. The length of the CDR3 is 11 residues. Trimming removed 3 bases from V and 4 bases from J, with 3 bases in between. Germline V lookup: CDR1 WSHSY, CDR2 SAAADI. CDR3 nucleotides: TGCGCCAGCAGTGACGGCTATGGCTACACCTTC. Translated, it gives CASSDGYGYTF.

The V and J genes are TRBV7-9 and TRBJ1-3; D is unclear. Trimming removed 6 bases from V and 4 bases from J, with 16 bases in between. In germline, CDR1 is SEHNR, CDR2 FQNEAQ (reference sequence). CDR3 size: 15 residues. The CDR3 loop is CASRRGGEWGNTIYF. The DNA of the CDR3 is TGTGCCAGCAGACGGGGTGGAGAGTGGGGAAACACCATATATTTT.

This rearrangement joins TRBV6-5 to TRBJ1-6, with D perhaps TRBD1 (6 bases). This CDR3 contains 15 residues. Germline CDR1 is MNHEY and CDR2 is SVGAGI. V lost 5 bases and J 6 bases, leaving 14 bases between the germline ends. The CDR3 nucleotides are TGTGCCAGCAGTCTAATAGGACAGTTTAATTCACCCCTCCACTTT. This gives the protein CASSLIGQFNSPLHF.

The chain uses TRBV25-1 and TRBJ2-5; TRBD1 agrees at 7 bases. Germline loops: CDR1 MGHDK, CDR2 SYGVNS. This CDR3 has 14 residues. The ends lost 4 bases at V and 5 bases at J; junction bases unmatched: 7. The CDR3 DNA is TGTGCCAGCAGTGGACAGGGATACTGGGAGACCCAGTACTTC. This translates into CASSGQGYWETQYF.

This rearrangement joins TRBV7-2 to TRBJ2-2; D call uncertain. The CDR3 covers 13 residues. Germline lookup yields CDR1 SGHTA and CDR2 FQGNSA. V was clipped by 5 bases and J by 1 base, with 5 bases between them. The CDR3 sequence is CASSPLNTGELFF. The CDR3 DNA is TGTGCCAGCAGCCCCCTGAACACCGGGGAGCTGTTTTTT.

The chain joins TRBV7-2 to TRBJ2-7; 8 bases agree with TRBD2. Losses at the gene ends were 5 bases for V and 3 bases for J; bases not matched to a gene: 9. The germline V gene has CDR1 SGHTA and CDR2 FQGNSA. CDR3 length: 15 residues. CDR3 coding DNA: TGTGCCAGCAGCCGTCCCATAGCGGGGCGCTACGAGCAGTACTTC. This gives the protein CASSRPIAGRYEQYF.

There are a few counts of this clone. The rearrangement links TRBV2 to TRBJ1-1; D is possibly TRBD1 (5 bases). CDR1 and CDR2 from the germline V gene are SNHLY and FYNNEI. Trimming removed 10 bases at V and 4 bases at J, with 19 bases between. The CDR3 length is 14 residues. CDR3 in DNA: TGTGCCACGATAGATAGGGGAAGGAGCACTGAAGCTTTCTTT. Its translation is CATIDRGRSTEAFF.

This chain connects TRBV5-8 to TRBJ1-5, with 7 bases that match TRBD1. V shed 9 bases and J 0 bases; nucleotides not matched to a gene: 18. The germline gives CDR1 SGHTS, CDR2 YDEGEE. The CDR3 consists of 18 residues. Here the CDR3 reads CATFQTGRSLYSNQPQHF. For the CDR3, the DNA is TGTGCCACCTTCCAGACAGGGCGATCCCTTTATAGCAATCAGCCCCAGCATTTT. The variable domain in full, with the rest retrieved from reference TRBV5-8 and TRBJ1-5, is EAGVTQSPTHLIKTRGQQATLRCSPISGHTSVYWYQQALGLGLQFLLWYDEGEERNRGNFPPRFSGRQFPNYSSELNVNALELEDSALYLCATFQTGRSLYSNQPQHFGDGTRLSIL.

This clone was seen once. V usage is TRBV12-3 or TRBV12-4 and J usage is TRBJ2-5; D is possibly TRBD1 (5 bases). CDR3 size: 13 residues. V was cut by 3 bases and J by 5 bases, with 10 bases left in between. CDR3 sequence: CASSFRVGETQYF. The CDR3 DNA is TGTGCCAGCAGTTTCAGGGTCGGGGAGACCCAGTACTTC.

The chain links TRBV2 to TRBJ1-2; a weak D match, TRBD1 (5 bases). The length of the CDR3 is 14 residues. V dropped 3 bases and J dropped 5 bases, with 13 bases sitting between them. CDR1 SNHLY and CDR2 FYNNEI come from the germline V gene. The DNA of the CDR3 is TGTGCCAGCAGTGAGCAGGGACTTGCTTATGGCTACACCTTC. This encodes CASSEQGLAYGYTF.

The gene calls are TRBV5-1 and TRBJ2-1; D might be TRBD1 (5 bases). The germline V gene has CDR1 SGHRS and CDR2 YFSETQ. The CDR3 is 14 amino acids. The V end was cut by 0 bases, the J end by 8 bases, with 12 bases between. The CDR3 coding sequence is TGCGCCAGCAGCTTGGCGGCAGGGTTGGATGAGCAGTTCTTC. It specifies CASSLAAGLDEQFF.

The V gene is TRBV4-2, the J gene TRBJ1-5; D not certain. The CDR3 loop spans 15 amino acids. Trimming shortened V by 4 bases and J by 0 bases, and 10 bases separated the two germline ends. Per germline, CDR1 LGHNA and CDR2 YNFKEQ. CDR3 sequence reads: CASSPNQDSNQPQHF. The CDR3 nucleotides are TGTGCCAGCAGCCCAAATCAGGATAGCAATCAGCCCCAGCATTTT.

The chain carries TRBV6-1 and TRBJ1-5; TRBD1 matches 7 bases. This CDR3 has 16 amino acids. V lost 1 base and J lost 1; bases outside the gene matches: 4. Germline V gives CDR1 MNHNS, CDR2 SASEGT. The CDR3 bases are TGTGCCAGCAGTGAAGGTCAGGGGGAGAGCAATCAGCCCCAGCATTTT. Translation gives CASSEGQGESNQPQHF.

A single count supports this clone. This chain links TRBV20-1 with TRBJ1-6, with D possibly matching TRBD1 (5 bases). The germline V gene encodes CDR1 DFQATT and CDR2 SNEGSKA (reference sequence). The CDR3 covers 14 residues. The ends were cut back, 3 bases at V and 10 bases at J, with 16 bases in the middle. CDR3 sequence: CSASFGGEGSPLHF. CDR3 sequence (DNA): TGCAGTGCTAGTTTTGGGGGGGAAGGGTCACCCCTCCACTTT.

The V gene is TRBV27, the J gene TRBJ1-5; the D gene is possibly TRBD1 (5 bases). The CDR3 covers 15 residues. Between the trimmed V and J ends, which lost 4 bases and 2 bases, there was a span of 12 bases. The germline CDR1 and CDR2 sequences are MNHEY and SMNVEV (reference sequence). The CDR3 region is CASSSVGLGNQPQHF. CDR3 coding DNA: TGTGCCAGCAGTTCGGTGGGGCTGGGCAATCAGCCCCAGCATTTT.

The rearrangement links TRBV5-1 to TRBJ1-6; 10 nucleotides line up with TRBD1. Germline V gene lookup returns CDR1 SGHRS and CDR2 YFSETQ. The CDR3 totals 14 residues. V was clipped by 4 bases and J by 10 bases; unmatched bases: 5. CDR3 residues: CASSLTGGDSPLHF. The DNA of the CDR3 is TGCGCCAGCAGCCTGACAGGGGGCGACTCACCCCTCCACTTT.

V and J are TRBV13 and TRBJ1-6; TRBD1 matches 8 bases. This CDR3 has 14 residues. The junction had 8 bases not matched to a gene; V was cut back by 9 bases and J by 7 bases. Per germline, CDR1 PRHDT and CDR2 FYEKMQ (reference sequence). The CDR3 loop is CASAGQGGNSPLHF. The DNA of the CDR3 is TGTGCCAGTGCAGGACAGGGTGGAAATTCACCCCTCCACTTT.